This T cell receptor beta chain derives from a study of radiation and T cells in renal cell carcinoma (TCRdb year 2020). Looking at the study overall: The samples were obtained from a clinical trial, where primary renal cell carcinomas were treated with 15 Gy stereotactic body radiation therapy and then removed by nephrectomy 4 weeks afterward. TCR beta sequencing covered some 55 samples in total, comprising approximately 26 tumors and 27 peripheral blood samples. In the approximately 53 samples combined, around 3.9 million unique CDR3 nucleotide sequences were found, encoding 2 million to 3 million unique CDR3 amino acid sequences. General findings and caveats noted by the study authors: Because no pretreatment tumor biopsies were available, whether clonotypes were present in the tumor at baseline could not be determined. Because the trial had a single-armed design, the trial could not examine how radiation dose or scheduling affected the TCR repertoire. Dynamics of the blood repertoire were not tracked past 4 weeks after treatment. In blood, the top tumor clonotypes increased from baseline to 2 weeks after radiation and then shrank by 4 weeks, which suggests a temporary expansion of tumor-resident clones.

The CDR3, cysteine through phenylalanine, is 10 amino acids long. Just the 30-base CDR3 DNA is kept, in frame starting at base 1. CDR1 and CDR2, per the germline V gene, are SQVTM and ANQGSEA. V is pared back by 6 bases and J by 3 bases, with 6 bases lying between the germline termini. This clone occurred a few times. Its cognate antigen has yet to be identified. Base qualities are not provided; no much larger clone lies one nucleotide away. The immunoSEQ kit was used, according to the manufacturer's recommendations, to generate TCR beta libraries from genomic DNA. For library preparation, a first multiplex PCR was performed with proprietary primers, followed by a second PCR in which unique barcodes were added, and bead cleanups were performed after each round. A positive control reaction and a negative control reaction, both provided in the kit, were run with every batch of samples. The final libraries were assessed on an Agilent 4200 TapeStation D1000 ScreenTape, pooled by volume, and quantified by qPCR. Sequencing was performed on an Illumina NextSeq500 with a MidOutput 150-cycle cartridge, and 156 Read1 and 15 Index1 cycles were run with kit custom primers. The pooled library was loaded at approximately 0.99 pM, and around 22% PhiX control was spiked in. The source study handled its data this way. Vendor-processed data were analyzed in R, with a clonotype defined as all T cells sharing the same CDR3 nucleotide sequence. For clone abundance analyses, frequencies were normalized to the 10,000 most abundant clones in each sample. Public T cell clones, which averaged fewer than five per sample, were excluded before analysis. A difference in abundance of at least 32-fold between compartments was used to define tumor-enriched and baseline blood-enriched clonotypes. A beta-binomial differential abundance model was used to identify clonotypes that were expanded or contracted between blood time points. The Baroni-Urbani and Buser coefficient was used to measure tumor-blood repertoire similarity, and groups were compared with two-tailed Wilcoxon tests in R. TCRdb re-hosts the immuneACCESS table, in-frame sequences only. Its copies lack some clones; in the studies checked, an unresolved V gene accounts for under half of them, and the cause for the rest is not known. The V and J calls and the clone size are those of that table, but D and trimming were determined from the DNA. This sample holds about 130,000 clones; approximately 90% were observed only once. Of the sample, 12% falls within the top ten clones.

Explained via the paper, the time point label denotes: baseline pretreatment blood. The intended sense of this specimen's treatment or condition label: 15 Gy SBRT to primary tumor, nephrectomy 4 weeks later. To follow tumor-enriched clonotypes, peripheral blood was collected serially from radiation-treated patients at baseline and again at 2 weeks and 4 weeks after SBRT. All patients had renal cell carcinoma with clear cell pathology. The QIAamp DNA Blood Mini Kit (Qiagen) was used to prepare genomic DNA for TCR sequencing. The analyses included just those samples that passed every quality control check.

The source material was blood, sampled from a patient whose treatment included radiotherapy and nephrectomy. The receptor was isolated from a woman between 45 and 60 years old with renal cell carcinoma. In this chain, TRBV29-1 is recombined with TRBJ2-7; the D gene remains uncertain. The DNA sequence is given as TGCAGCGTCCCCAACTACGAGCAGTACTTC. Its translation reads: CSVPNYEQYF.